These 23 T cell receptor beta chains came from one sample sequenced in a study of blood T cell repertoires in COVID-19. Assay: immunoSEQ multiplex PCR; the TCRdb copy retains only in-frame clones and omits some. Among 180,000 or so clones listed, roughly 81% were seen once. Sequenced sample: peripheral blood. Receptor source: a woman over 75 with acute or convalescent COVID-19.

This clone was counted once. The J gene is TRBJ2-3, the V gene TRBV2; TRBD2 agrees at 12 bases. J lost 1 base, V lost 7 bases, and 9 bases had no gene match. Germline CDR1 SNHLY, CDR2 FYNNEI. The CDR3 has 17 residues. The CDR3 DNA sequence: TGTGCCAGCATTCATAGACTAGCGGGAGAGCGCACAGATACGCAGTATTTT. It specifies CASIHRLAGERTDTQYF.

This chain connects TRBV5-1 to TRBJ1-2; TRBD1 aligns across 7 bases. CDR3 length: 12 residues. The V gene's germline CDR1 is SGHRS and CDR2 YFSETQ. V shed 1 base, J shed 11 bases, and the junction held 5 bases outside the gene matches. The DNA for the CDR3 is TGCGCCAGCAGCTTGATGTCAGGGGGGTACACCTTC. Translation: CASSLMSGGYTF.

V usage is TRBV12-3 or TRBV12-4 and J usage is TRBJ2-5; 8 bases fit TRBD1. This CDR3 spans 13 amino acids. The ends lost 5 bases at V and 5 bases at J; junction bases unmatched: 4. For the CDR3, the DNA is TGTGCCAGCAGTCGGGACAGGCGGGAGACCCAGTACTTC. This gives the protein CASSRDRRETQYF.

This rearrangement joins TRBV19 to TRBJ1-1; D is possibly TRBD1 (6 bases). The CDR3 sequence is 15 residues long. V was trimmed by 4 bases and J by 2 bases, leaving 14 bases between them. The V gene's germline CDR1 is LNHDA and CDR2 SQIVND (reference sequence). CDR3 loop: CASSTPPTGNTEAFF. The CDR3 DNA reads TGTGCCAGTAGTACCCCCCCGACAGGCAACACTGAAGCTTTCTTT.

This clone has only a few counts. This chain uses TRBV7-9 with TRBJ1-2, with unresolved D. This CDR3 is 13 amino acids long. Trimming took 1 base from V and 5 from J, leaving 8 bases between them. Germline lookup yields CDR1 SEHNR and CDR2 FQNEAQ (reference sequence). Written as DNA, the CDR3 is TGTGCCAGCAGCTTAGTAGCGGGTTATGGCTACACCTTC. Protein sequence: CASSLVAGYGYTF.

The chain couples TRBV29-1 to TRBJ2-7; D remains ambiguous. Germline CDR1 SQVTM, CDR2 ANQGSEA. The CDR3 sequence is 16 residues long. The V end lost 5 bases, the J end lost 3 bases, and 23 bases lay between the germline ends. For the CDR3, the DNA is TGCAGCGTTCAGGTGTCTCGTACCCTCACTCACTACGAGCAGTACTTC. Its translation is CSVQVSRTLTHYEQYF.

The chain joins TRBV15 to TRBJ1-2; possible D gene TRBD1, 5 bases. This CDR3 region has 14 residues. Germline values: CDR1 LNHNV, CDR2 YYDKDF (reference sequence). The ends were cut back, 1 base at V and 7 bases at J, with 13 bases in the middle. DNA of the CDR3: TGTGCCACCAGCAGAGTTATCGGGGGGGGTGGCTACACCTTC. Encoded protein: CATSRVIGGGGYTF. The full variable domain, in which reference TRBV15 and TRBJ1-2 provide the parts outside the CDR3, is DAMVIQNPRYQVTQFGKPVTLSCSQTLNHNVMYWYQQKSSQAPKLLFHYYDKDFNNEADTPDNFQSRRPNTSFCFLDIRSPGLGDTAMYLCATSRVIGGGGYTFGSGTRLTVV.

The chain is built from TRBV6-6 and TRBJ2-7; D may be TRBD1 (6 bases). This CDR3 is built from 14 residues. Germline lookup yields CDR1 MNHNY and CDR2 SVGAGI (reference sequence). The germline V and J ends were trimmed by 7 bases and 3 bases, with 16 bases remaining between them. The CDR3 loop is CASTVQGKLYEQYF. In DNA, the CDR3 is TGTGCCAGCACCGTCCAGGGGAAACTCTACGAGCAGTACTTC.

The chain combines TRBV6-5 with TRBJ2-5; 8 positions match TRBD2. The trim removed 4 bases at V and 4 bases at J, leaving 5 bases unmatched. This CDR3 spans 14 amino acids. Germline CDR1 reads MNHEY; CDR2 reads SVGAGI. Here the CDR3 reads CASSSGRAAETQYF. The CDR3 DNA reads as TGTGCCAGCAGTTCCGGGAGGGCGGCAGAGACCCAGTACTTC.

The rearrangement joins TRBV21-1 to TRBJ2-1; TRBD2 reflects the table's D call only, with no check against the DNA. TRBV21-1 is reported as a pseudogene. This CDR3 spans 17 amino acids. The chain's CDR3 is CASRTSGAGGQNNEQFF. DNA for the CDR3: TGTGCCAGCAGGACATCAGGGGCGGGAGGGCAAAACAATGAGCAGTTCTTC.

This sequence joins TRBV9 and TRBJ2-7; tentative D call: TRBD1 (5 bases). The CDR3 is made up of 14 amino acids. The germline V and J ends were trimmed by 4 bases and 5 bases, with 16 bases remaining between them. Germline V CDR1 and CDR2: SGDLS, YYNGEE. CDR3 residues: CASSFRALRDEQYF. In DNA, the CDR3 is TGTGCCAGCAGCTTTCGGGCCCTCAGGGACGAGCAGTACTTC.

This chain joins TRBV29-1 and TRBJ2-7, with D unclear. V dropped 3 bases and J dropped 5 bases, with 11 bases sitting between them. Germline assignment: CDR1 SQVTM and CDR2 ANQGSEA. The CDR3 is made up of 12 amino acids. CDR3 in DNA: TGCAGCGTTGAGACCGGGTACCACGAGCAGTACTTC. Translation gives CSVETGYHEQYF.

This chain joins TRBV5-1 and TRBJ1-1, with 7 bases aligning to TRBD1. The CDR3 contains 14 residues. Germline V CDR1 and CDR2: SGHRS, YFSETQ. V lost 7 bases, J lost 1 base, and 7 bases stayed unmatched. This chain's CDR3 is CASLPGTANTEAFF. CDR3 bases: TGCGCCAGCCTTCCCGGGACAGCGAACACTGAAGCTTTCTTT. The full variable domain, its missing parts supplied by reference TRBV5-1 and TRBJ1-1, is KAGVTQTPRYLIKTRGQQVTLSCSPISGHRSVSWYQQTPGQGLQFLFEYFSETQRNKGNFPGRFSGRQFSNSRSEMNVSTLELGDSALYLCASLPGTANTEAFFGQGTRLTVV.

This clone was counted once. The genes are TRBV30 and TRBJ2-7, with TRBD2 matching 7 bases. In germline, CDR1 is GTSNPN, CDR2 SVGIG (reference sequence). This CDR3 has 14 residues. The ends lost 6 bases at V and 4 bases at J; junction bases unmatched: 12. The CDR3 loop reads CACPKRDGWYEQYF. CDR3 DNA: TGTGCCTGCCCTAAGCGGGACGGTTGGTACGAGCAGTACTTC.

This chain connects TRBV7-6 to TRBJ1-4; D not certain. Trimming cost V 2 bases and J 7 bases, with 8 bases left between them. CDR1 and CDR2 from the germline V gene are SGHVS and FNYEAQ. The CDR3 covers 13 residues. CDR3 DNA sequence: TGTGCCAGCAGCTTAAGTAGTTCTGAAAAACTGTTTTTT. Encoded protein: CASSLSSSEKLFF.

Note on this clone: Other DNA sequences from this sample encode an identical CDR3 as well. V gene TRBV19 combines with J gene TRBJ2-1; TRBD2 agrees at 7 bases. CDR3 size: 14 residues. Unmatched junction bases numbered 5, after V lost 1 base and J lost 8 bases. Germline CDR1 and CDR2: LNHDA and SQIVND (reference sequence). CDR3 DNA: TGTGCCAGTAGTATAGGGGGGGGGAGCGATGAGCAGTTCTTC. It yields the protein CASSIGGGSDEQFF.

The chain employs TRBV11-1 and TRBJ1-6; possibly TRBD1 for D (6 bases). Germline V lookup: CDR1 SGHAT, CDR2 FQDESV (reference sequence). Trimming stripped 0 bases from V and 8 bases from J, with 8 bases between. This CDR3 comprises 14 residues. Here the CDR3 reads CASSLANRDSPLHF. The CDR3 DNA reads TGTGCCAGCAGCTTAGCAAACAGGGATTCACCCCTCCACTTT. The full variable domain, its missing parts supplied by reference TRBV11-1 and TRBJ1-6, is EAEVAQSPRYKITEKSQAVAFWCDPISGHATLYWYRQILGQGPELLVQFQDESVVDDSQLPKDRFSAERLKGVDSTLKIQPAELGDSAMYLCASSLANRDSPLHFGNGTRLTVT.

The count of this clone is one. The DNA of the CDR3 is TGTGCCAGCAGCCCTGGGCCGGGACAGGGGATCTACGAGCAGTACTTC. This encodes CASSPGPGQGIYEQYF. The V and J genes are TRBV7-6 and TRBJ2-7; 10 bases are a match to TRBD1. Germline lookup yields CDR1 SGHVS and CDR2 FNYEAQ. V trimming: 5 bases; J trimming: 3 bases; junction bases outside the gene matches: 10. The CDR3 consists of 16 residues.

The J gene is TRBJ1-1, the V gene TRBV30; the D is unclear. V lost 3 bases to trimming and J lost 9 bases, with 14 bases between them. The CDR3 spans 12 residues. Germline lookup yields CDR1 GTSNPN and CDR2 SVGIG (reference sequence). This CDR3 reads CAWSRAVRQAFF. The CDR3 bases are TGTGCCTGGAGCAGAGCGGTTAGACAAGCTTTCTTT.

This sequence joins TRBV7-9 and TRBJ1-5; D is possibly TRBD1 (6 bases). Between the trimmed V and J ends, which lost 9 bases and 0 bases, there was a span of 18 bases. This CDR3 has 16 residues. Germline V gene data show CDR1 as SEHNR and CDR2 as FQNEAQ (reference sequence). In DNA form, the CDR3 reads TGTGCCAGGCGGTGGGGGGGCCCATATAGCAATCAGCCCCAGCATTTT. Translation: CARRWGGPYSNQPQHF.

The genes are TRBV19 and TRBJ2-7; 8 bases are a match to TRBD2. This CDR3 region has 13 residues. The V segment lost 3 bases and the J segment 5 bases; nucleotides outside the gene matches: 3. Germline V lookup: CDR1 LNHDA, CDR2 SQIVND (reference sequence). CDR3 protein: CASSISGSHEQYF. Written as DNA, the CDR3 is TGTGCCAGTAGTATCAGCGGGAGCCACGAGCAGTACTTC.

This chain uses TRBV5-1 with TRBJ2-3; TRBD2 matches 11 bases. V shed 5 bases, J shed 6 bases, and the junction held 5 bases outside the gene matches. The CDR3 extends over 14 amino acids. The germline V gene has CDR1 SGHRS and CDR2 YFSETQ. The CDR3 DNA sequence: TGCGCCAGCAGACTAGCGGGAGCCTTTGATACGCAGTATTTT. Translating it yields CASRLAGAFDTQYF.

This sequence joins TRBV21-1 and TRBJ2-7; the DNA was not used to check the table's D call, TRBD1. TRBV21-1 corresponds to a pseudogene. This CDR3 spans 14 amino acids. The CDR3 sequence is CASSKGAGGYEQYF. CDR3 nucleotides: TGTGCCAGCAGCAAAGGAGCAGGGGGGTACGAGCAGTACTTC.